Reported below is one T cell receptor (beta chain). The antigen is undetermined. TCRdb re-called the reads with MiXCR, one entry per CDR3 protein. The profile shows some 800,000 distinct CDR3 sequences, 32% of them singletons. This sample is drawn from a study of T cell repertoires in cytomegalovirus infection. For the study at large: Researchers turned to recently identified HLA-C-restricted CMV epitopes as well as well-studied HLA-B-restricted ones. From public TCR beta signatures came an indication of both CMV infection and matching HLA type. Study-level findings and limits: The response measured ex vivo was dominated by TCR beta clonotypes (HLA-C-restricted and CMV-specific). Summed frequency of public TCR beta families distinguished CMV carriers with the relevant HLA.

The CDR3 has 15 residues. Losses at the gene ends were 5 bases for V and 5 bases for J; bases not matched to a gene: 7. Germline lookup yields CDR1 SNHLY and CDR2 FYNNEI. V and J are TRBV2 and TRBJ2-1, with 9 bases identical to TRBD1. The origin of this receptor is a human donor in good health (CMV status not recorded). Some clones in this sample may be carry-over from other donors' samples. The material sequenced was cultured CD8+ T cells from PBMCs, taken from culture after CMV antigen stimulation. The CDR3 coding sequence is TGTGCCAGCAGTCTAGACAGGGGGAATCACAATGAGCAGTTCTTC. This sequence encodes CASSLDRGNHNEQFF.